This T cell receptor (beta chain) was sequenced in a study of CD8+CD57+ T cells in acquired aplastic anemia. Study overall: The mean DNA yield obtained from sorted CD4+ and CD8+ cells came to approximately 3.2 ug.

CD8+CD57+ cell expansion, shown by flow cytometry, had occurred in the patients selected for sequencing. The cohort consisted entirely of patients having severe acquired aplastic anemia. CDR3 length: 17 residues. The germline V gene has CDR1 SGHNT and CDR2 YYREEE (reference sequence). V gave up 0 bases and J gave up 8 bases, with 18 bases separating them. TCR beta VDJ combinations and CDR3 sequences were profiled from genomic DNA. TCRdb fed the reads into MiXCR, producing one record per CDR3 protein. The table records hundreds of thousands of distinct CDR3 sequences, roughly 34% of them present only once. In regard to this clonotype: Its specificity is not known.

General study findings and limits: In common between the patients and the controls were approximately 28 CD8+ CDR3 sequences.

Sequencing was performed on sorted CD4+, CD8+, or CD8+CD57+ T cells (not recorded which) from PBMCs. The chain uses TRBV5-4 and TRBJ1-6; tentative D call: TRBD1 (6 bases). This TCR came from a human donor with aplastic anemia. CDR3 amino acids: CASSLGGAGEGDSPLHF. As DNA, the CDR3 is TGTGCCAGCAGCTTGGGGGGCGCAGGGGAGGGCGATTCACCCCTCCACTTT.